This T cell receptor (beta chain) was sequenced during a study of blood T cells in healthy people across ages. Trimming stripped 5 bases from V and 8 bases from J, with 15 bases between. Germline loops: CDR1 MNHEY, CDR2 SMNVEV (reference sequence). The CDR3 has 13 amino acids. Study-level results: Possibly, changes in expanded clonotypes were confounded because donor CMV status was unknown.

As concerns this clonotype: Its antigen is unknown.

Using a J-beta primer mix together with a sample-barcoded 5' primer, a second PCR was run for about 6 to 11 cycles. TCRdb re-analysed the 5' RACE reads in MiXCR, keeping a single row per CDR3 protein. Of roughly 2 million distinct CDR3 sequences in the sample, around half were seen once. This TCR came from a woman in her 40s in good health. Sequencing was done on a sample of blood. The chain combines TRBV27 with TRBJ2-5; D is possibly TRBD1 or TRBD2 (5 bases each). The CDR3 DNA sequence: TGTGCCAGCAGTGGACCAGGGACCGCCACCCAGTACTTC. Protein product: CASSGPGTATQYF.